This record looks at one T cell receptor beta chain sequence and its context. The antigen is not known. A read error may produce the germline difference seen at one junction end. The data stem from a study of tumor-infiltrating lymphocytes in primary liver carcinoma. As for the study in general: Tumors were stage T1-T3 N0M0, about 4 to 11 cm across. Study results and caveats: Top clones occupying all five tumor regions numbered only about 8-25%. Among the pair types, tumor region pairs showed more overlap than tumor-adjacent and tumor-blood pairs.

The roughly 18-32 mg bulk tissue piece was not sorted before simultaneous RNA and DNA extraction. In every tumor sample, viable tumor cells made up over 75%. The CDR3 covers 15 residues. CDR1 MNHNY and CDR2 SVGAGI come from the germline V gene (reference sequence). Researchers generated TCR beta cDNA from about 450 ng of total RNA, relying on a constant-region primer. Sequencing libraries for TCR beta derived from three nested multiplex PCR rounds that used slightly modified ARM-PCR. Forward primers for TRBV1-TRBV30 and a C-beta reverse primer served the first two PCR rounds, at 10 cycles each. TCRdb used MiXCR to reprocess the multiplex PCR reads, holding one entry per CDR3 protein. This sample has 99,000 or so distinct CDR3 sequences; around 63% occur once, and the top ten carry 7.5% to 10%.

The chain combines TRBV6-6 with TRBJ2-7; perhaps TRBD2 as D (5 bases). The source of this sequence is a woman aged 55-75 years with primary liver carcinoma and hepatitis B virus infection. The sample consisted of liver tumor tissue from sampling region 5. Noted subset: tumor region T5, tumor centre. The CDR3 bases are TGTGCCAGCAGTCCCCTCGGGGTACAATCCTACGAGCAGTATTTC. This encodes CASSPLGVQSYEQYF.